This entry concerns a single TCR beta chain. CDR1 and CDR2 (germline): SGHAT, FQNNGV. Trimming removed 7 bases from V and 5 bases from J; junction bases left unmatched: 9. The length of the CDR3 is 14 residues. The data derive from a study of technical replicates of blood from a few donors. Measured with immunoSEQ multiplex PCR; TCRdb has only the in-frame clones, and not every one. The data contain about 53,000 clones, 70% to 90% of them seen just once; the ten biggest clones take up 5.6%. The receptor comes from a human donor in good health. Some clones in this sample may be carry-over from other donors' samples. The chain is built from TRBV11-2 and TRBJ2-7, with TRBD2 matching over 9 bases. Sequencing was performed on PBMCs. The CDR3 here is CASTTGLAFHEQYF. As DNA, the CDR3 is TGTGCCAGCACGACAGGACTAGCGTTCCACGAGCAGTACTTC.